This T cell receptor (beta chain) was sequenced during a study of cytomegalovirus exposure and HLA in healthy donors. To note about this clone: Its antigen is as yet unknown.

With 3 bases removed from V and 3 bases from J, the gap between germline ends came to 16 bases. Per the germline V gene, CDR1 is SGHKS and CDR2 is YYEKEE (reference sequence). This CDR3 contains 15 residues. Overall study findings and caveats: A later analysis found that most CMV-associated TCR beta chains appeared HLA-restricted. Within the data, a cluster of highly shared sequence variants was likely a sequencing artifact.

Primers included in the PCR were 60 Vbeta and 13 Jbeta primers. Original processing methods: Unique TCR beta chains numbered about 79 million in a later analysis, with around 12 million shared. Generated by immunoSEQ multiplex PCR, the TCRdb table keeps only in-frame clones and is missing some. V and J calls plus clone size are reproduced from that table; the DNA served to infer D and trimming. The sample includes 100,000 or so clones, approximately 69% of them seen just once. The clonotype comes from a man aged 25 to 40 in good health and CMV-seronegative. V is TRBV5-5 and J is TRBJ2-7; TRBD2 is a possible D gene (6 bases). Material: PBMCs. The CDR3, as DNA: TGTGCCAGCAGCTCCGACGGGGGAGGATACTACGAGCAGTACTTC. Amino acid sequence: CASSSDGGGYYEQYF.